The rows below give T cell receptor beta chains drawn from one sample of a study of blood T cell repertoires in COVID-19. Data came from immunoSEQ multiplex PCR; TCRdb stores just in-frame clones and leaves some out. The sample consists of about 250,000 clones, 80% to 85% of them appearing once. Sequencing was done on a sample of peripheral blood. These receptors were taken from a man aged 45 to 65 with active or convalescent COVID-19. Each CDR3 is given with its conserved first and last residue. The order of the fields is V gene, J gene, CDR3 length, CDR3 protein.

>TRBV25-1|TRBJ2-3|11
CASKTRDTQYF
>TRBV7-8|TRBJ1-2|13
CASSLSSGYGYTF
>TRBV11-2|TRBJ2-3|19
CASSLRGTSGGHATDTQYF
>TRBV11-1|TRBJ1-1|14
CASSLQAPNTEAFF
>TRBV5-4|TRBJ2-2|16
CASSSGDRGRTGELFF
>TRBV5-1|TRBJ1-3|14
CASSPDRTGNTIYF
>TRBV20-1|TRBJ2-3|14
CSASSGGAGDTQYF
>TRBV9|TRBJ2-1|14
CASSVGGRNNEQFF
>TRBV18|TRBJ1-4|15
CASSQRQGGSEKLFF
>TRBV24-1|TRBJ2-2|15
CATSDKTRSTGELFF
>TRBV18|TRBJ2-1|13
CASSPDRANEQFF
>TRBV9|TRBJ1-2|14
CASSVGRANYGYTF
>TRBV19|TRBJ1-1|15
CASRKRTAPNTEAFF
>TRBV7-8|TRBJ2-1|15
CASSAGTSGYNEQFF
>TRBV9|TRBJ2-7|13
CASSGPGGYEQYF
>TRBV4-1|TRBJ1-5|15
CASSQADTLNQPQHF
>TRBV28|TRBJ1-4|15
CASSSPVGGKEKLFF
>TRBV19|TRBJ2-3|17
CASSAPRLAGGTDTQYF
>TRBV25-1|TRBJ1-6|17
CASSEWPQGTYNSPLHF
>TRBV7-7|TRBJ2-5|14
CASSPGGRQETQYF
>TRBV30|TRBJ2-7|13
CAWSGQGVYEQYF
>TRBV12-3/TRBV12-4|TRBJ2-5|13
CASSVRGGGTQYF
>TRBV11-1|TRBJ2-3|15
CASSLGDPGTDTQYF
>TRBV18|TRBJ1-2|15
CASSLPAPLGVGYTF
>TRBV7-9|TRBJ1-6|13
CASSGAVNSPLHF
>TRBV5-5|TRBJ1-1|14
CASSLQGGNTEAFF
>TRBV9|TRBJ2-1|16
CASSVDAGTGSHEQFF
>TRBV6-4|TRBJ2-6|16
CASSEFGVAGANVLTF
>TRBV9|TRBJ2-5|16
CASSVVSGGAGETQYF
>TRBV19|TRBJ1-5|15
CASTGQAQGNQPQHF
>TRBV7-2|TRBJ1-4|15
CASSSGRWLGEKLFF
>TRBV28|TRBJ1-2|11
CASRLYGGYTF
>TRBV15|TRBJ1-5|13
CATRGGGNQPQHF
>TRBV28|TRBJ1-5|17
CASSFPPVTGGNQPQHF
>TRBV28|TRBJ1-6|15
CASSFYGTGNSPLHF
>TRBV4-2|TRBJ2-4|15
CASSTDPGEERIQYF
>TRBV6-1|TRBJ2-7|18
CASSGSGEGYTHFYEQYF
>TRBV19|TRBJ1-4|13
CASRSLAGEKLFF
>TRBV2|TRBJ2-7|15
CASSMEGGLSYEQYF
>TRBV9|TRBJ1-4|13
CASSPGYREKLFF